What follows describes a single T cell receptor beta chain. What it binds is not known. The table came from immunoSEQ multiplex PCR; TCRdb's copy has only in-frame clones and leaves some out. Of 950,000 to 1,100,000 clones listed, 65% to 80% are singletons. Germline CDR1 and CDR2: MNHEY and SMNVEV (reference sequence). Between the trimmed V and J ends, which lost 8 bases and 2 bases, there was a span of 12 bases. CDR3 length equals 13 residues. This record belongs to a study of shared clonotypes between healthy human individuals. In the study overall: Used for every donor were three CD4 naive, three CD4 memory, two CD8 naive and one CD8 memory plate.

Study observations and caveats: Naive CD4 clonotypes were shared across several donors at roughly 4.6%.

The clonotype was recovered from a man between 18 and 35 years old in good health. The chain couples TRBV27 to TRBJ2-5; D is undetermined. Material for sequencing was memory CD4+ T cells sorted from blood. As to subset: CD45RA-negative fraction. The CDR3 is CASGVYEQETQYF. The CDR3 nucleotides are TGTGCCAGCGGGGTTTACGAACAAGAGACCCAGTACTTC.